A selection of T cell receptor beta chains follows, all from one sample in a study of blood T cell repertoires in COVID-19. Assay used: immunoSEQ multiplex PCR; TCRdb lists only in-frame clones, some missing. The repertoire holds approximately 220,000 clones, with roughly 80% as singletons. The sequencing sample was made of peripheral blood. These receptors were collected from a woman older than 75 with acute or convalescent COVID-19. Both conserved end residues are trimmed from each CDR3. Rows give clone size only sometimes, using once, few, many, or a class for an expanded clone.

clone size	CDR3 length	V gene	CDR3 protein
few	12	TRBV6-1	ASSDDRDNQPQH
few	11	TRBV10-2	ASVDRGGRTQY
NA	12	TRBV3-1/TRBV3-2	ASSPRQGRSEAF
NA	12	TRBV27	ASSFEWATGELF
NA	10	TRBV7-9	ASSLGLTEAF
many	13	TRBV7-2	ASSSTGTNYNEQF
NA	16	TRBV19	ASSMVRDRGRRTGELF
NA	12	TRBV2	ASFGQVSYNEQF
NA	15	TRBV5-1	ASSLGSSLHSGNTIY
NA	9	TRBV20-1	SASTSNEQF
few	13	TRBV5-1	ASSLSGTAPYEQY
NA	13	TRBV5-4	ASSSGNRLAYEQY
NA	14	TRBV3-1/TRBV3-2	ASSQMTSGGPGTQY
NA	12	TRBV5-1	ASNQGGADEKLF
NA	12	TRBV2	ASDIAGGYNEQF
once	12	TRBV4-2	ASSQDGGNEKLF
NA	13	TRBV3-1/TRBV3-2	ASSQDLGQTETQY
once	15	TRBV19	ASSPQVKTTVLEKLF
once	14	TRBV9	ASTTLGGSLADTQY
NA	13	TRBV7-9	ASSTSDREGTEAF
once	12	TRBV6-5	ASEQGARNSPLH
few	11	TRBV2	ASRIQGAGGYT
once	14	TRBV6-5	ASSYSQGVSEHGYT
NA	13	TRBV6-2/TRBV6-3	ASSPGQGTNQPQH
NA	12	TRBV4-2	ASSHHGAYNEQF
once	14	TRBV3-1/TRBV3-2	ASSRTWTGGVGAQH
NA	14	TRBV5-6	ASSLALRLAANEQF
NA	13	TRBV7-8	ASSLRLAGANEQF
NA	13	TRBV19	ASSIAGNTNYGYT
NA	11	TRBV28	ASRTGTGGEQY
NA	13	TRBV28	ASSFRTGYGTEAF
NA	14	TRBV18	ASSPLGQIPNQPQH
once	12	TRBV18	ASSPGTGNQPQH
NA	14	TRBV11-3	ASSPRTGVPQETQY
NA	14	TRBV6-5	ASSSPGQGYGTEAF
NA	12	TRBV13	ASSPGQGTYEQY
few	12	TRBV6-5	ASSLRTGYTEAF
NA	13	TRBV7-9	ASSLPQGAGNTIY
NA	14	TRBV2	ASALTRTSGVETQY
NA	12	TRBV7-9	ASSLVGTDYGYT
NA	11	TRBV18	ASSPQDRNIQY
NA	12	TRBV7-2	ASSLAAGYQPQH
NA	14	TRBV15	ATSGQKGVGTDTQY
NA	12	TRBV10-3	ATLDRPGVDGYT
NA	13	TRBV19	ASSQMRASGNTIY
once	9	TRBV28	ASALEYEQY
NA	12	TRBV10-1	ASSASSGIDTQY
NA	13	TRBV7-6	ASSLPGQGGTEAF
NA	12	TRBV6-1	ASSNPQGSYEQY
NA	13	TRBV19	ASMARVGPYNEQF
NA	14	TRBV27	ASSSRQSTFYNEQF
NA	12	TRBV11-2	ASSLGANKNIQY
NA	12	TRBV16	ASSQGRNTGELF
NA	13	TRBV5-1	ASSWTSGGVGELF
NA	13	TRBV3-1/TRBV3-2	ASSQDGIYGETQY
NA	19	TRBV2	ASSELAFSLKLGGPNYGYT
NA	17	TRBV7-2	ASSPRGRDRHANNYGYT
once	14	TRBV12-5	ASGLAAGGAVGELF
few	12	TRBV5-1	ASSLAGDNQPQH
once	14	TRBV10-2	ASSGTSGGSTDTQY